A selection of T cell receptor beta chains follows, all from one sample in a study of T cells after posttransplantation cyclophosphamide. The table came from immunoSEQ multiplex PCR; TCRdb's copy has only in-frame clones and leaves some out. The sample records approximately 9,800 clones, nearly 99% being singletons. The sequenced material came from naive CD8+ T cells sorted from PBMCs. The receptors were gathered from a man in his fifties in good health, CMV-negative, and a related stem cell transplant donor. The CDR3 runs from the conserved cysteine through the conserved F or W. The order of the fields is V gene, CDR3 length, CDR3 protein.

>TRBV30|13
CAWSLTTGSEAFF
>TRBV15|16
CATSRDWTSGAYEQYF
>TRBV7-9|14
CASSPLDRDQPQHF
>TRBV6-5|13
CASSFPESYEQYF
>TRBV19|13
CASNPTGVREQYF
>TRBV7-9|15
CASRDSGTKYNEQFF
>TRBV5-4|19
CASSPDSYSSLAVSSEQFF
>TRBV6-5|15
CASSGPGGRGYGYTF
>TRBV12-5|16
CASGLYRTGATDTQYF
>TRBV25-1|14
CASSPPWGGNEQFF
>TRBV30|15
CAWSFLAGVYNEQFF
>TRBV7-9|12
CASSFNNYEQYF
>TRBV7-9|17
CASSLGQGYAGANVLTF
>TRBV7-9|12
CASSLQIREQYF
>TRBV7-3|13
CASSFGQQETQYF
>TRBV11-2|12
CASSLMTAEQFF
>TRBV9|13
CASSTRQYTEAFF
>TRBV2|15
CASRWAGGGQETQYF
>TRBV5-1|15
CASSPGGGPKETQYF
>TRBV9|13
CASSSTGANGYTF
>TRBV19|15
CASSMGQGASYEQYF
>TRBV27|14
CASSPGTGNYEQYF
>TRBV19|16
CAVSPTGTGPYNEQFF
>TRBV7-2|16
CASSVSSGQLTGELFF
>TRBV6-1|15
CASIGGVSGANVLTF
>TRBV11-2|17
CASSPDYFSGSKNIQYF
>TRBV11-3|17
CASSLTGQGAGNTEAFF
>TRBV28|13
CASSFAPNYGYTF
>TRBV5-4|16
CASSSGLSPKGNTIYF
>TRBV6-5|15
CASSYRQGLDQPQHF
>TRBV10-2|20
CASSEVGGPAGGPYPETQYF
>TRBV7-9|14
CASSFEAANEKLFF
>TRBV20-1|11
CSASPNQPQHF
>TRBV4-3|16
CASSQGDRGRDSPLHF
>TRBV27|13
CASSFERHYGYTF
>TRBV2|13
CATYRGLGTEAFF
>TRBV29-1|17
CSVGGGDFPSSYNEQFF
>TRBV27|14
CASRPGVSNNEQFF
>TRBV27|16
CASTGRGLAGEDEQFF